One and the same sample provided the 15 T cell receptor beta chains below, sequenced in a study of T-cell memory formation after mild COVID-19. TCRdb called the 5' RACE reads again in MiXCR, with one record for every CDR3 protein. This sample has about 150,000 distinct CDR3 sequences; over 6% occur once, and the top ten carry under 2.5%. Sequences were obtained from PBMCs or a T cell subset sorted from them (not recorded which). The receptors here all came from an adult woman who had mild COVID-19 (a few samples of this study predate the infection). Cell type and time point are not known.

Only a few counts were recorded for this clonotype. J is TRBJ1-5 and V is TRBV10-3; D is possibly TRBD1 (5 bases). The germline V and J ends were trimmed by 8 bases and 1 base, with 15 bases remaining between them. Germline-derived CDR1 and CDR2 are ENHRY and SYGVKD. The CDR3 contains 15 residues. In DNA form, the CDR3 reads TGTGCCATCGCCCAGGGACTTGAAAGCAATCAGCCCCAGCATTTT. As protein: CAIAQGLESNQPQHF.

The chain is built from TRBV19 and TRBJ2-2; 9 bases are shared with TRBD2. CDR1 and CDR2 from the germline V gene are LNHDA and SQIVND (reference sequence). With V trimmed by 7 bases and J by 9 bases, 15 bases remained unmatched. The CDR3 loop spans 16 amino acids. CDR3 residues: CASTLTLTSGPWELFF. The DNA for the CDR3 is TGTGCCAGTACCCTTACCTTGACTAGCGGACCCTGGGAGCTGTTTTTT.

In this sample, this clonotype turned up many times. The J gene is TRBJ2-7, the V gene TRBV12-3 or TRBV12-4; 7 bases match TRBD1. The J segment lost 6 bases and the V segment lost 1 base, leaving 6 bases of the junction unmatched. The CDR3 contains 14 residues. CDR3 coding DNA: TGTGCCAGCAGTTTAGAGGGACAGACCGGCGAGCAGTACTTC. It encodes CASSLEGQTGEQYF.

This clonotype was seen at least ten times. The chain carries TRBV21-1 and TRBJ2-7; TRBD2 was called by the table and not checked on the DNA. TRBV21-1 is an annotated pseudogene. CDR3 length equals 19 residues. In DNA form, the CDR3 reads TGTGCCAGCAGCCGAGCGGGACTAGCGGGAGACAACCCATTCTACGAGCAGTACTTC. As protein: CASSRAGLAGDNPFYEQYF.

In this sample, this clonotype turned up a few times. The chain links TRBV20-1 to TRBJ2-6, with a tentative D call TRBD1 (5 bases). With 3 bases removed from V and 0 bases from J, the gap between germline ends came to 15 bases. CDR3 length: 17 amino acids. Germline CDR1 reads DFQATT; CDR2 reads SNEGSKA (reference sequence). The DNA of the CDR3 is TGCAGTGCTAGCCCCAGGGTGGCTGGCTCTGGGGCCAACGTCCTGACTTTC. It translates to CSASPRVAGSGANVLTF.

This clonotype was counted at least ten times. The chain carries TRBV12-3 or TRBV12-4 and TRBJ2-5; TRBD1 matches 9 bases. V gave up 8 bases and J gave up 2 bases; unmatched junction bases: 6. This CDR3 is 14 amino acids long. This chain's CDR3 is CASCPGQGQETQYF. The CDR3 DNA reads as TGTGCCAGCTGTCCGGGACAGGGACAAGAGACCCAGTACTTC.

The chain employs TRBV12-3 or TRBV12-4 and TRBJ2-3, with D possibly being TRBD2 (8 bases). Trimming left V 6 bases short and J 9 bases short, with 28 bases between. The CDR3 is 17 residues long. The CDR3 region is CASSREGVARTGGTQYF. The CDR3 DNA reads as TGTGCCAGCAGCCGGGAGGGTGTAGCGCGGACAGGAGGGACGCAGTATTTT.

This chain joins TRBV6-5 and TRBJ1-2; 7 nucleotides agree with TRBD1. Trimming at V came to 6 bases and at J to 4 bases, leaving 8 bases not matched to a gene. The CDR3 sequence is 14 residues long. Per the germline V gene, CDR1 is MNHEY and CDR2 is SVGAGI. The CDR3 DNA reads TGTGCCAGCAGAAAGGGGGCGAGGAGCTATGGCTACACCTTC. Translation gives CASRKGARSYGYTF.

The gene calls are TRBV5-1 and TRBJ2-1; 10 bases are shared with TRBD2. Looked up from germline, CDR1 is SGHRS and CDR2 is YFSETQ. The CDR3 is 15 residues long. The V gene end was trimmed by 3 bases and the J gene end by 3 bases; junction bases not matched to a gene: 3. The CDR3 spells CASSSLAGIYNEQFF. The CDR3 DNA sequence: TGCGCCAGCAGCTCACTAGCGGGAATCTACAATGAGCAGTTCTTC.

This clonotype was found a few times. V gene TRBV29-1 combines with J gene TRBJ2-2, with D uncertain. The CDR3 contains 15 residues. The V end was cut by 1 base, the J end by 2 bases, with 11 bases between. Germline CDR1 is SQVTM and CDR2 is ANQGSEA. The CDR3 is CSVEVRHPNTGELFF. DNA of the CDR3: TGCAGCGTTGAAGTCCGTCATCCTAACACCGGGGAGCTGTTTTTT.

This clonotype was observed a few times. The rearrangement links TRBV27 to TRBJ1-3, with D perhaps matching TRBD1 (5 bases). The CDR3 is 17 residues long. Germline V lookup: CDR1 MNHEY, CDR2 SMNVEV (reference sequence). Trimming left V 4 bases short and J 5 bases short, with 21 bases between. The CDR3 sequence is CASSSHGTPDGRNTIYF. DNA of the CDR3: TGTGCCAGCAGTTCCCACGGGACTCCGGACGGGAGAAACACCATATATTTT.

This clonotype was seen only a few times. The gene calls are TRBV12-3 or TRBV12-4 and TRBJ2-1, with D possibly called TRBD1 or TRBD2 (5 bases each). With 1 base removed from V and 5 bases from J, the gap between germline ends came to 15 bases. This CDR3 is 16 amino acids long. Here the CDR3 reads CASSLGLGVSHNEQFF. The CDR3 DNA sequence: TGTGCCAGCAGTTTAGGGCTGGGGGTAAGCCACAATGAGCAGTTCTTC.

The chain carries TRBV5-1 and TRBJ2-7; the D gene could be TRBD1 or TRBD2 (5 bases each). CDR1 SGHRS and CDR2 YFSETQ come from the germline V gene. V was pared by 1 base and J by 0 bases, with 14 bases between. This CDR3 is built from 16 residues. In nucleotides, the CDR3 is TGCGCCAGCAGCTTGCAGAGTGGGGGTAGCTCCTACGAGCAGTACTTC. Protein sequence: CASSLQSGGSSYEQYF.

The sample holds a few counts of this clonotype. The chain has TRBV7-2 and TRBJ2-7; 9 bases align to TRBD2. Losses at the gene ends were 5 bases for V and 3 bases for J; bases not matched to a gene: 17. CDR3 length: 18 amino acids. Germline V lookup: CDR1 SGHTA, CDR2 FQGNSA. Written as DNA, the CDR3 is TGTGCCAGCAGCCCTTTAACGGAAAGCGGGAGGTTCTACTACGAGCAGTACTTC. Amino acids: CASSPLTESGRFYYEQYF.

This clonotype was picked up many times. The gene calls are TRBV20-1 and TRBJ1-6, with D possibly being TRBD1 (5 bases). The CDR3 length is 14 residues. The ends were cut back, 3 bases at V and 10 bases at J, with 16 bases in the middle. Per the germline V gene, CDR1 is DFQATT and CDR2 is SNEGSKA (reference sequence). The DNA of the CDR3 is TGCAGTGCTAGGCCCGACGGGGCTGGGTCACCCCTCCACTTT. It translates to CSARPDGAGSPLHF.